This entry lists 19 T cell receptor beta chains sequenced from one sample in a study of blood T cells in healthy people across ages. Primers used in a second PCR of about 6 to 11 cycles were a sample-barcoded 5' primer and a J-beta primer mix. TCRdb itself ran the 5' RACE reads through MiXCR, one entry per CDR3 protein. The table records 1,300,000 or so distinct CDR3 sequences, roughly 59% of them present only once. Sequenced input: blood. The receptors stem from a man in his late teens or twenties in good health.

For this clonotype: A much larger clone differs from this one at a single base, so this may be a read error. V usage is TRBV6-5 and J usage is TRBJ2-7, with 7 bases fitting TRBD1. The J call is uncertain, as TRBJ2-5 better fits the DNA end. The CDR3 is 13 residues long. The V gene's germline CDR1 is MNHEY and CDR2 SVGAGI. The CDR3 bases are TGTGCCAGCAGTAACGGGACAGAAGAGACCCAGTACTTC. It yields the protein CASSNGTEETQYF.

The V and J genes are TRBV24-1 and TRBJ1-2; 7 bases match TRBD1. The V segment lost 8 bases and the J segment 7 bases; nucleotides outside the gene matches: 6. CDR3 length: 12 amino acids. Germline V gene data show CDR1 as KGHDR and CDR2 as SFDVKD. This CDR3 is CATISRGCGYTF. In nucleotides, the CDR3 is TGTGCCACCATTTCCAGGGGGTGTGGCTACACCTTC.

The chain combines TRBV28 with TRBJ1-1; 9 bases match TRBD1. Germline CDR1 is MDHEN and CDR2 is SYDVKM. This CDR3 has 15 residues. The V and J ends lost 6 bases and 7 bases, in that order; junction bases with no gene match: 12. The CDR3 region is CASRPEDRGANEAFF. The CDR3 DNA sequence: TGTGCCAGCAGACCAGAAGACAGGGGGGCAAATGAAGCTTTCTTT.

In this sample, this clonotype turned up a few times. CDR3 in amino acids: CSAGPGQGLGYTF. DNA for the CDR3: TGCAGCGCAGGACCGGGACAGGGGTTAGGCTACACCTTC. The chain couples TRBV29-1 to TRBJ1-2; 10 bases map to TRBD1. Germline trimming cut 7 bases from V and 8 bases from J; bases unmatched to any gene: 10. Germline CDR1 and CDR2: SQVTM and ANQGSEA. The CDR3 covers 13 residues.

The chain employs TRBV6-2 or TRBV6-3 and TRBJ1-4; 7 bases are a match to TRBD1. Germline assignment: CDR1 MNHEY and CDR2 SVGEGT. The CDR3 totals 14 residues. Germline trimming cut 10 bases from V and 4 bases from J; bases unmatched to any gene: 9. CDR3 sequence: CANPWDSGNEKLFF. The CDR3 DNA follows: TGTGCCAACCCATGGGACAGTGGTAATGAAAAACTGTTTTTT.

The chain recombines TRBV4-1 with TRBJ2-1; D remains ambiguous. In germline, CDR1 is MGHRA, CDR2 YSYEKL. The CDR3 loop spans 14 amino acids. V was clipped by 6 bases and J by 5 bases, with 14 bases between them. The CDR3 bases are TGCGCCAGCAGTTTCGGACCAGATAACAATGAGCAGTTCTTC. This translates into CASSFGPDNNEQFF.

This clonotype was counted only a few times. The chain combines TRBV5-5 with TRBJ2-3; D ambiguous. The CDR3 covers 14 residues. Germline CDR1 is SGHKS and CDR2 is YYEKEE (reference sequence). Trimming pared 0 bases from V and 4 bases from J, leaving 9 bases between. In DNA form, the CDR3 reads TGTGCCAGCAGCTTGGCCATAGGCCCAGATACGCAGTATTTT. Amino acid sequence: CASSLAIGPDTQYF.

The rearrangement joins TRBV29-1 to TRBJ2-1; no clear D. Trimming removed 0 bases from V and 9 bases from J, with 12 bases in between. The CDR3 length is 13 residues. Germline CDR1 SQVTM, CDR2 ANQGSEA. CDR3 residues: CSVEDTGRAEQFF. The CDR3 coding sequence is TGCAGCGTTGAAGATACTGGTCGTGCTGAGCAGTTCTTC.

The V call is TRBV5-1, the J call TRBJ2-1; tentative D call: TRBD2 (5 bases). This CDR3 is 14 amino acids long. Germline CDR1 is SGHRS and CDR2 is YFSETQ. Trimming took 4 bases from V and 9 from J, leaving 17 bases between them. CDR3 in amino acids: CASSQSGMEAEQFF. The CDR3 region has the DNA TGCGCCAGCAGCCAATCCGGGATGGAGGCTGAGCAGTTCTTC.

In this sample, this clonotype turned up a few times. The V gene is TRBV20-1, the J gene TRBJ2-1, with 13 bases matching TRBD2. After removal of 5 bases from V and 5 bases from J, the junction contained 12 bases not matched to a gene. The CDR3 has 17 residues. Germline loops: CDR1 DFQATT, CDR2 SNEGSKA (reference sequence). The CDR3 here is CSAEDGTSGAIHNEQFF. In DNA form, the CDR3 reads TGCAGTGCTGAGGACGGGACTAGCGGGGCGATCCACAATGAGCAGTTCTTC.

V is TRBV6-6 and J is TRBJ1-6; D is uncertain. This CDR3 has 14 residues. V was trimmed by 2 bases and J by 9 bases, leaving 11 bases between them. Germline lookup yields CDR1 MNHNY and CDR2 SVGAGI (reference sequence). DNA of the CDR3: TGTGCCAGCAGTTACCTCGGAGGCAGTTCACCCCTCCACTTT. Protein: CASSYLGGSSPLHF.

This clonotype was seen once. This chain uses TRBV7-9 with TRBJ2-1; 11 nucleotides agree with TRBD2. The V segment lost 0 bases and the J segment 12 bases; nucleotides outside the gene matches: 10. CDR3 length equals 16 residues. Per the germline V gene, CDR1 is SEHNR and CDR2 is FQNEAQ (reference sequence). The CDR3 coding sequence is TGTGCCAGCAGCTTAGCCCGTAGCGGGAGGGTTACATGGCAGTTCTTC. Residues: CASSLARSGRVTWQFF.

The chain uses TRBV4-2 and TRBJ2-5, with 15 bases aligning to TRBD2. J lost 8 bases, V lost 4 bases, and 5 bases had no gene match. Germline loops: CDR1 LGHNA, CDR2 YNFKEQ. The CDR3 loop spans 15 amino acids. The CDR3 loop reads CASSRGLAGGLTQYF. As DNA, the CDR3 is TGTGCCAGCAGCCGAGGACTAGCGGGAGGGTTAACCCAGTACTTC.

The V and J genes are TRBV7-2 and TRBJ2-1; D not certain. The J call is in doubt because the DNA end fits TRBJ2-7 better. The CDR3 runs to 12 residues. Germline V gene lookup returns CDR1 SGHTA and CDR2 FQGNSA. CDR3 residues: CASGLLGNEQYF. As DNA, the CDR3 is TGTGCCAGCGGCCTTCTAGGGAATGAGCAGTACTTC.

The chain is built from TRBV6-2 or TRBV6-3 and TRBJ2-3; D is tentatively TRBD1 or TRBD2 (5 bases each). CDR3 length equals 15 residues. The V end lost 6 bases, the J end lost 6 bases, and 19 bases lay between the germline ends. Germline V gene sequence: CDR1 MNHEY, CDR2 SVGEGT. The CDR3 DNA follows: TGTGCCAGCAGACCGTATGGGGCGAGGGCTGATACGCAGTATTTT. As protein: CASRPYGARADTQYF.

V usage is TRBV24-1 and J usage is TRBJ2-3; a weak D match, TRBD2 (6 bases). Trimming took 6 bases from V and 3 from J, leaving 15 bases between them. Looked up from germline, CDR1 is KGHDR and CDR2 is SFDVKD. CDR3 length equals 15 residues. CDR3 in DNA: TGTGCCACCAGTAACACCGGGAGTAGAACAGATACGCAGTATTTT. It encodes CATSNTGSRTDTQYF.

Here the CDR3 reads CASSESLPDTQYF. The CDR3 DNA sequence: TGTGCCAGCAGTGAATCCTTGCCAGATACGCAGTATTTT. The chain joins TRBV25-1 to TRBJ2-3, with unresolved D. The germline gives CDR1 MGHDK, CDR2 SYGVNS. The CDR3 has 13 residues. V lost 1 base, J lost 4 bases, and 6 bases lay in between.

V and J are TRBV2 and TRBJ2-7, with 7 bases lining up with TRBD2. CDR3 length: 14 amino acids. Per the germline V gene, CDR1 is SNHLY and CDR2 is FYNNEI. V was pared by 6 bases and J by 3 bases, with 8 bases of the junction left unmatched. CDR3 DNA: TGTGCCAGCAGCGACGGGCGGGGGTACTACGAGCAGTACTTC. As protein: CASSDGRGYYEQYF.

The chain employs TRBV20-1 and TRBJ2-1, with TRBD1 as a possible D gene (6 bases). The CDR3 spans 15 residues. Trimming stripped 0 bases from V and 7 bases from J, with 16 bases between. Per the germline V gene, CDR1 is DFQATT and CDR2 is SNEGSKA (reference sequence). CDR3 loop: CSARDKAGVRNEQFF. The CDR3 DNA is TGCAGTGCTAGAGATAAGGCAGGGGTAAGGAATGAGCAGTTCTTC.